This paragraph reports one T cell receptor beta chain. Its antigen is unknown. Vbeta (60) and Jbeta (13) primers were used in the PCR. TCRdb's table, derived via immunoSEQ multiplex PCR, lists solely in-frame clones and lacks some. The sample lists about 120,000 clones; around 80% were seen once. The data originate from a study of cytomegalovirus exposure and HLA in healthy donors. Across the whole study: An early release of data contained 80 million to 85 million unique TCRs, which came from HLA-typed donors. Study-level findings and limits: In an earlier analysis, in some 500 donors, most V segments appeared productive either ~87% or ~30% of the time.

Each donor was nominally healthy when sampled (though unrecorded immune exposures were likely). The CDR3 is made up of 14 amino acids. The V end lost 5 bases, the J end lost 0 bases, and 10 bases lay between the germline ends. Germline CDR1 SGHTA, CDR2 FQGNSA. This sequence was found in a man aged 50-59 years in good health and CMV-seronegative. This chain joins TRBV7-2 and TRBJ1-1; D remains ambiguous. The sequenced sample consisted of PBMCs. The CDR3 here is CASSLPRLNTEAFF. The DNA for the CDR3 is TGTGCCAGCAGCCTCCCGCGGTTGAACACTGAAGCTTTCTTT. The whole variable domain, remainder taken from reference TRBV7-2 and TRBJ1-1, is GAGVSQSPSNKVTEKGKDVELRCDPISGHTALYWYRQSLGQGLEFLIYFQGNSAPDKSGLPSDRFSAERTGGSVSTLTIQRTQQEDSAVYLCASSLPRLNTEAFFGQGTRLTVV.